The 20 T cell receptor beta chains listed next were all sequenced from one sample in a study of blood T cells in healthy people across ages. Combining a sample-barcoded 5' primer with a J-beta primer mix, a second PCR ran for 7 to 11 cycles. TCRdb reprocessed the 5' RACE reads via MiXCR and lists one record per CDR3 protein. The sample has over 950,000 distinct CDR3 sequences, 45% to 60% seen once. Material: blood. The receptors were sampled from an older woman in good health.

This clonotype showed up just a few times. The gene calls are TRBV7-2 and TRBJ2-3; TRBD1 matches at 8 bases. CDR1 and CDR2 from the germline V gene are SGHTA and FQGNSA. The junction had 9 bases not matched to a gene; V was cut back by 1 base and J by 6 bases. The CDR3 extends over 16 amino acids. CDR3 coding DNA: TGTGCCAGCAGCTTAGACCGCAGGGGGCGCCGGGATACGCAGTATTTT. This gives the protein CASSLDRRGRRDTQYF. Variable domain in full (rest from reference TRBV7-2 and TRBJ2-3): GAGVSQSPSNKVTEKGKDVELRCDPISGHTALYWYRQSLGQGLEFLIYFQGNSAPDKSGLPSDRFSAERTGGSVSTLTIQRTQQEDSAVYLCASSLDRRGRRDTQYFGPGTRLTVL.

The V call is TRBV20-1, the J call TRBJ2-1; D is possibly TRBD1 (6 bases). The CDR3 runs 13 residues. V was clipped by 2 bases and J by 8 bases, with 13 bases between them. CDR1 is DFQATT, CDR2 SNEGSKA, per germline (reference sequence). The CDR3 sequence is CSARQGTLYEQFF. Here the CDR3 DNA reads TGCAGTGCTAGACAGGGGACATTGTATGAGCAGTTCTTC.

This clonotype was seen a handful of times. The V call is TRBV5-5, the J call TRBJ2-7, with TRBD2 identical over 9 bases. The CDR3 runs 16 residues. CDR1 and CDR2 (germline): SGHKS, YYEKEE (reference sequence). The V segment lost 1 base and the J segment 3 bases; nucleotides outside the gene matches: 8. The CDR3 DNA reads as TGTGCCAGCAGCTTGTACGTGACTAGCGGTTTCTACGAGCAGTACTTC. Residues: CASSLYVTSGFYEQYF. Full variable domain (missing parts from reference TRBV5-5 and TRBJ2-7): DAGVTQSPTHLIKTRGQQVTLRCSPISGHKSVSWYQQVLGQGPQFIFQYYEKEERGRGNFPDRFSARQFPNYSSELNVNALLLGDSALYLCASSLYVTSGFYEQYFGPGTRLTVT.

This clonotype was recorded a few times. This chain uses TRBV12-3 or TRBV12-4 with TRBJ2-7; D gene uncertain. This CDR3 is 12 amino acids long. Trimming pared 8 bases from V and 0 bases from J, leaving 8 bases between. CDR3 nucleotide sequence: TGTGCCAGCTGCGGTAGCTCCTACGAGCAGTACTTC. It yields the protein CASCGSSYEQYF.

This clonotype was detected a few times. The J gene is TRBJ2-7, the V gene TRBV15, with 8 bases lining up with TRBD2. V shed 3 bases and J 1 base; nucleotides not matched to a gene: 11. The CDR3 consists of 17 residues. Germline assignment: CDR1 LNHNV and CDR2 YYDKDF (reference sequence). The CDR3 loop reads CATSRKGSGIGSYEQYF. The CDR3 DNA reads TGTGCCACCAGCAGGAAGGGTAGCGGGATCGGGTCCTACGAGCAGTACTTC.

The V call is TRBV27, the J call TRBJ2-1; 8 nucleotides line up with TRBD1. V lost 5 bases and J lost 5; bases outside the gene matches: 5. The CDR3 runs to 14 residues. Germline V gives CDR1 MNHEY, CDR2 SMNVEV (reference sequence). The CDR3 DNA reads TGTGCCAGCAGTACCCGGGACAGGAACAATGAGCAGTTCTTC. Translating it yields CASSTRDRNNEQFF.

In its sample, this clonotype was seen many times. This chain joins TRBV10-3 and TRBJ2-5; possibly TRBD2 for D (6 bases). V dropped 6 bases and J dropped 2 bases, with 13 bases sitting between them. The length of the CDR3 is 14 residues. Germline CDR1 reads ENHRY; CDR2 reads SYGVKD. CDR3 sequence reads: CAISRDWEQETQYF. The CDR3 DNA follows: TGTGCCATCAGCCGGGACTGGGAGCAAGAGACCCAGTACTTC.

The rearrangement links TRBV7-9 to TRBJ2-7, with D perhaps TRBD1 (8 bases). This CDR3 is 16 amino acids long. The V end lost 5 bases, the J end lost 3 bases, and 20 bases lay between the germline ends. CDR1 is SEHNR and CDR2 is FQNEAQ in the germline V gene (reference sequence). In DNA, the CDR3 is TGTGCCAGCAGCAACCCTCAACAGGGGGGGGGCTACGAGCAGTACTTC. Encoded protein: CASSNPQQGGGYEQYF.

V and J are TRBV29-1 and TRBJ2-2; no definite D call. Germline loops: CDR1 SQVTM, CDR2 ANQGSEA. The CDR3 has 13 amino acids. The ends were cut back, 6 bases at V and 5 bases at J, with 13 bases in the middle. CDR3 region: CSVGPEGTGELFF. The CDR3 region has the DNA TGCAGCGTAGGGCCAGAAGGTACCGGGGAGCTGTTTTTT.

The chain links TRBV24-1 to TRBJ1-2; 7 bases fit TRBD1. The CDR3 is 16 amino acids. The germline V gene has CDR1 KGHDR and CDR2 SFDVKD. Losses at the gene ends were 2 bases for V and 4 bases for J; bases not matched to a gene: 9. CDR3: CATSDSKTGLVYGYTF. The CDR3 DNA follows: TGTGCCACCAGTGATTCAAAGACAGGGTTGGTCTATGGCTACACCTTC.

The J gene is TRBJ2-7, the V gene TRBV7-3; 7 bases map to TRBD2. The CDR3 is 15 amino acids. CDR1 and CDR2 (germline): SGHTA, FQGTGA. After removal of 2 bases from V and 4 bases from J, the junction contained 8 bases not matched to a gene. CDR3 residues: CASSLYGGSQYEQYF. The CDR3 bases are TGTGCCAGCAGCTTATATGGCGGGAGTCAATACGAGCAGTACTTC. The variable domain in full, with the rest retrieved from reference TRBV7-3 and TRBJ2-7, is GAGVSQTPSNKVTEKGKYVELRCDPISGHTALYWYRQSLGQGPEFLIYFQGTGAADDSGLPNDRFFAVRPEGSVSTLKIQRTERGDSAVYLCASSLYGGSQYEQYFGPGTRLTVT.

This clonotype was counted only a few times. This rearrangement joins TRBV4-2 to TRBJ2-7, with TRBD2 matching over 8 bases. The CDR3 totals 16 residues. From germline, CDR1 is LGHNA and CDR2 YNFKEQ. V trimming: 2 bases; J trimming: 4 bases; junction bases outside the gene matches: 10. The CDR3 DNA sequence: TGTGCCAGCAGCCAACAAATGAGCGGGAGCCCTTACGAGCAGTACTTC. Translating gives CASSQQMSGSPYEQYF.

This rearrangement joins TRBV20-1 to TRBJ1-6, with 7 bases aligning to TRBD1. The germline V gene has CDR1 DFQATT and CDR2 SNEGSKA (reference sequence). The CDR3 sequence is 15 residues long. The ends lost 1 base at V and 1 base at J; junction bases unmatched: 1. This CDR3 is CSARGRGSYNSPLHF. CDR3 nucleotides: TGCAGTGCTAGAGGCAGGGGGTCCTATAATTCACCCCTCCACTTT.

This rearrangement joins TRBV3-1 to TRBJ1-2; the D is unclear. The germline V gene encodes CDR1 LGHDT and CDR2 YNNKEL (reference sequence). The CDR3 totals 13 residues. V lost 1 base, J lost 1 base, and 4 bases lay in between. The CDR3 reads CASSQAHNYGYTF. For the CDR3, the DNA is TGTGCCAGCAGCCAAGCTCATAACTATGGCTACACCTTC.

The chain has TRBV5-1 and TRBJ2-3; D perhaps matches TRBD2 (5 bases). The CDR3 contains 15 residues. Germline V CDR1 and CDR2: SGHRS, YFSETQ. The V end lost 0 bases, the J end lost 2 bases, and 10 bases lay between the germline ends. CDR3 region: CASSLGGGPTDTQYF. The CDR3 DNA follows: TGCGCCAGCAGCTTGGGCGGAGGCCCCACAGATACGCAGTATTTT.

Details on this clonotype: The junction and the germline gene differ at one end; a read error may be behind it. V usage is TRBV4-1 and J usage is TRBJ1-2, with 7 positions matching TRBD1. Germline V CDR1 and CDR2: MGHRA, YSYEKL. The CDR3 runs 16 residues. The CDR3 DNA follows: TGCGCCGGCAGCCAGGCGCCGACAGGGAGGGGCCGGGGCTACACCTTC. Translating it yields CAGSQAPTGRGRGYTF.

This clonotype was recorded a few times. V and J are TRBV20-1 and TRBJ2-6; 8 bases map to TRBD2. Germline loops: CDR1 DFQATT, CDR2 SNEGSKA (reference sequence). This CDR3 has 16 residues. The trim removed 3 bases at V and 0 bases at J, leaving 4 bases unmatched. In nucleotides, the CDR3 is TGCAGTGCTAGTCCCCGGGGGGGCTCTGGGGCCAACGTCCTGACTTTC. Protein: CSASPRGGSGANVLTF.

V gene TRBV20-1 combines with J gene TRBJ1-5, with TRBD1 as a possible D gene (6 bases). This CDR3 has 15 amino acids. The V gene lost 3 bases and the J gene lost 7 bases, with 19 bases spanning the gap. Germline CDR1 reads DFQATT; CDR2 reads SNEGSKA (reference sequence). The CDR3 coding sequence is TGCAGTGCTAGGAGTGCAGGGGCAAGAGGGCAGCCCCAGCATTTT. This translates into CSARSAGARGQPQHF.

Only a few counts were recorded for this clonotype. The chain joins TRBV2 to TRBJ2-1; TRBD2 aligns across 11 bases. J gave up 4 bases and V 4 bases, and 6 bases lay outside the gene matches. In germline, CDR1 is SNHLY, CDR2 FYNNEI. This CDR3 region has 16 residues. DNA for the CDR3: TGTGCCAGCAGTGGTGGGCTAGCGGGAGGTTACAATGAGCAGTTCTTC. Translation gives CASSGGLAGGYNEQFF.

This clonotype was counted a few times. The chain has TRBV24-1 and TRBJ2-5, with D tentatively TRBD1 (6 bases). CDR1 is KGHDR and CDR2 is SFDVKD in the germline V gene. This CDR3 spans 15 amino acids. Trimming left V 6 bases short and J 2 bases short, with 15 bases between. The CDR3 DNA follows: TGTGCCACCAGTATTCGGGACACCGGACAAGAGACCCAGTACTTC. It codes for CATSIRDTGQETQYF.